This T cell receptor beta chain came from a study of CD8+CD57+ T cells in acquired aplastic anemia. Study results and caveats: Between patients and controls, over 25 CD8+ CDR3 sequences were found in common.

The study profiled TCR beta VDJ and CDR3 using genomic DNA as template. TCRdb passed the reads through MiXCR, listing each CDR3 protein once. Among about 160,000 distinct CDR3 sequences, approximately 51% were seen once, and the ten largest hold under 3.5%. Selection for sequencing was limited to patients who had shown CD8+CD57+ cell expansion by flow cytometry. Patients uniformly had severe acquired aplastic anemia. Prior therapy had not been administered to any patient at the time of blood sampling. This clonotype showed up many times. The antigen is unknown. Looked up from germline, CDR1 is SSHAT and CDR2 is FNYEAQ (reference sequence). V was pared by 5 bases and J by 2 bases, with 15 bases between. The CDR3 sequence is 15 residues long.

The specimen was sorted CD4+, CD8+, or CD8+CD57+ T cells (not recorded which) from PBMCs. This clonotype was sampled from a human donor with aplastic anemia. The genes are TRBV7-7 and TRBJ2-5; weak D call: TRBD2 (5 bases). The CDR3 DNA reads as TGTGCCAGCAGCCCACGGGGAGTCCGTCAAGAGACCCAGTACTTC. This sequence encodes CASSPRGVRQETQYF.